Presented here are 30 T cell receptor beta chains from one specimen sequenced in a study of T cell responses to AZD1222 COVID-19 vaccine. The data were produced by immunoSEQ multiplex PCR, yet TCRdb's version contains in-frame clones alone and is incomplete. This sample has about 150,000 clones; roughly 87% occur once, and the top ten carry roughly 6%. Specimen: peripheral blood, collected 28 days after the second AZD1222 dose. Receptor source: an adult who received the AZD1222 COVID-19 vaccine.

Regarding this clone: Germline is not matched at one junction end, which may reflect a read error. CDR3 nucleotides: TGTGCCAGCACCTTACAGGCGAGCTCTGGAAACACCATATATTTT. Protein: CASTLQASSGNTIYF. This chain joins TRBV7-9 and TRBJ1-3; maybe TRBD1 (5 bases). This CDR3 is 15 amino acids long. Germline CDR1 is SEHNR and CDR2 is FQNEAQ (reference sequence).

This sequence joins TRBV4-1 and TRBJ2-6; D gene ambiguous. This CDR3 spans 15 amino acids. The germline V and J ends were trimmed by 0 bases and 6 bases, with 9 bases remaining between them. Germline V gene data show CDR1 as MGHRA and CDR2 as YSYEKL. CDR3 coding DNA: TGCGCCAGCAGCCAAGATAGGCAGGTGGCCAACGTCCTGACTTTC. Protein sequence: CASSQDRQVANVLTF.

The rearrangement uses TRBV6-5 and TRBJ1-2; D is ambiguous. Between the trimmed V and J ends, which lost 4 bases and 8 bases, there was a span of 11 bases. The CDR3 loop spans 12 amino acids. From germline, CDR1 is MNHEY and CDR2 SVGAGI. CDR3 in amino acids: CASSSSAGGYTF. The CDR3 coding sequence is TGTGCCAGCAGTTCCTCGGCGGGCGGCTACACCTTC.

The chain has TRBV24-1 and TRBJ2-5, with a tentative D call TRBD1 (6 bases). V gave up 3 bases and J gave up 0 bases, with 10 bases separating them. The CDR3 runs to 15 residues. In germline, CDR1 is KGHDR, CDR2 SFDVKD. DNA for the CDR3: TGTGCCACCAGTGATGTGACAGGCCACCAAGAGACCCAGTACTTC. Translation: CATSDVTGHQETQYF.

The chain links TRBV7-9 to TRBJ1-5, with D uncertain. Trimming stripped 4 bases from V and 0 bases from J, with 13 bases between. The CDR3 is 16 amino acids. Germline assignment: CDR1 SEHNR and CDR2 FQNEAQ (reference sequence). The DNA of the CDR3 is TGTGCCAGCAGCTCCGGCGGAGGTTATAGCAATCAGCCCCAGCATTTT. Protein: CASSSGGGYSNQPQHF.

V is TRBV14 and J is TRBJ2-1, with TRBD2 matching 9 bases. This CDR3 has 15 residues. The junction had 9 bases not matched to a gene; V was cut back by 4 bases and J by 8 bases. The germline V gene encodes CDR1 SGHDN and CDR2 FVKESK. CDR3 sequence: CASSPIAGVGYEQFF. CDR3 DNA: TGTGCCAGCAGCCCTATAGCGGGAGTGGGGTATGAGCAGTTCTTC.

The chain recombines TRBV27 with TRBJ2-1; no definite D call. The CDR3 has 11 residues. V was shortened by 4 bases and J by 10 bases, with 8 bases between the two germline ends. Germline CDR1 and CDR2: MNHEY and SMNVEV (reference sequence). The CDR3 coding sequence is TGTGCCAGCAGTTCTAGGATCGAGCAGTTCTTC. Its translation: CASSSRIEQFF.

This rearrangement joins TRBV5-4 to TRBJ1-2; TRBD1 is a possible D gene (6 bases). Germline CDR1 and CDR2: SGHNT and YYREEE (reference sequence). The CDR3 loop spans 13 amino acids. Trimming removed 3 bases from V and 9 bases from J, with 15 bases in between. The CDR3, as DNA: TGTGCCAGCAGCTCATCGACAGGAAAGCGCTACACCTTC. Translation: CASSSSTGKRYTF.

This clone was detected a few times. J is TRBJ1-4 and V is TRBV5-4; 9 bases map to TRBD1. CDR1 and CDR2 from the germline V gene are SGHNT and YYREEE (reference sequence). This CDR3 is 15 amino acids long. The V gene end was trimmed by 4 bases and the J gene end by 3 bases; junction bases not matched to a gene: 4. The CDR3 here is CASSVQGAPNEKLFF. CDR3 coding DNA: TGTGCCAGCAGCGTACAGGGGGCGCCTAATGAAAAACTGTTTTTT.

The chain uses TRBV12-3 or TRBV12-4 and TRBJ2-7; no definite D call. The CDR3 spans 13 residues. The V gene lost 6 bases and the J gene lost 7 bases, with 16 bases spanning the gap. CDR3 residues: CASSQDRVGEQYF. Written as DNA, the CDR3 is TGTGCCAGCAGCCAGGACCGGGTCGGGGAGCAGTACTTC.

The rearrangement joins TRBV29-1 to TRBJ1-2; maybe TRBD1 (6 bases). This CDR3 comprises 13 residues. The V end was cut by 1 base, the J end by 6 bases, with 12 bases between. Germline V gene sequence: CDR1 SQVTM, CDR2 ANQGSEA. The CDR3 DNA is TGCAGCGTTGAAGTGGCAGGGGAAGATGGCTACACCTTC. Protein product: CSVEVAGEDGYTF.

The chain links TRBV20-1 to TRBJ2-4; 8 positions match TRBD1. Germline CDR1 and CDR2: DFQATT and SNEGSKA (reference sequence). This CDR3 spans 14 amino acids. The V and J ends lost 3 bases and 9 bases, in that order; junction bases with no gene match: 10. CDR3 bases: TGCAGTGCTAGTATCCTCGACAGGGGAGGCATTCAGTACTTC. Amino acids: CSASILDRGGIQYF.

V usage is TRBV20-1 and J usage is TRBJ1-5; TRBD1 agrees at 7 bases. V was pared by 3 bases and J by 1 base, with 9 bases of the junction left unmatched. Germline loops: CDR1 DFQATT, CDR2 SNEGSKA (reference sequence). The CDR3 has 16 residues. The CDR3 loop reads CSASLGRGQSNQPQHF. DNA of the CDR3: TGCAGTGCTAGTCTGGGCAGGGGACAGAGCAATCAGCCCCAGCATTTT.

J is TRBJ1-4 and V is TRBV13, with D possibly TRBD1 on 5 matching bases. The CDR3 is made up of 15 amino acids. Trimming cost V 3 bases and J 3 bases, with 11 bases left between them. CDR1 and CDR2 from the germline V gene are PRHDT and FYEKMQ (reference sequence). CDR3 DNA sequence: TGTGCCAGCAGCTTGGGGGGGACGGCTAATGAAAAACTGTTTTTT. This sequence encodes CASSLGGTANEKLFF.

The CDR3 DNA is TGTGCCAGCACCCTTTATCGGACAGGGCCTAATTCACCCCTCCACTTT. Its protein product is CASTLYRTGPNSPLHF. The chain joins TRBV27 to TRBJ1-6; 8 bases match TRBD1. J gave up 6 bases and V 7 bases, and 11 bases lay outside the gene matches. There are 16 residues in the CDR3. Germline CDR1 MNHEY, CDR2 SMNVEV (reference sequence).

The gene calls are TRBV27 and TRBJ1-6; TRBD1 is a possible D gene (6 bases). The CDR3 has 14 amino acids. Trimming left V 5 bases short and J 4 bases short, with 9 bases between. Per the germline V gene, CDR1 is MNHEY and CDR2 is SMNVEV (reference sequence). CDR3 amino acids: CASSTGRYNSPLHF. CDR3 bases: TGTGCCAGCAGTACAGGGAGATATAATTCACCCCTCCACTTT.

The chain couples TRBV28 to TRBJ2-3, with D possibly matching TRBD2 (6 bases). Germline values: CDR1 MDHEN, CDR2 SYDVKM. The CDR3 is 15 residues long. V was clipped by 2 bases and J by 11 bases, with 20 bases between them. For the CDR3, the DNA is TGTGCCAGCAGTTTAGCGACAAAAATCGGGGGTGAGCAGTATTTT. Translation gives CASSLATKIGGEQYF.

This chain connects TRBV14 to TRBJ2-4; D is undetermined. In germline, CDR1 is SGHDN, CDR2 FVKESK. The CDR3 consists of 14 residues. Trimming pared 3 bases from V and 4 bases from J, leaving 10 bases between. The CDR3 loop reads CASSHSVGKNIQYF. CDR3 nucleotide sequence: TGTGCCAGCAGCCATTCGGTAGGAAAAAACATTCAGTACTTC.

The chain has TRBV28 and TRBJ2-7; 12 bases line up with TRBD1. Germline V CDR1 and CDR2: MDHEN, SYDVKM. The V segment lost 2 bases and the J segment 5 bases; nucleotides outside the gene matches: 4. The CDR3 sequence is 15 residues long. CDR3 sequence (DNA): TGTGCCAGCAGTTTAGAGGGACAGGGGGCGAACGAGCAGTACTTC. The encoded protein is CASSLEGQGANEQYF.

This clone was detected only a few times. The chain joins TRBV15 to TRBJ1-1; 7 bases fit TRBD1. The J segment lost 1 base and the V segment lost 4 bases, leaving 6 bases of the junction unmatched. The CDR3 is 15 amino acids. Germline V gene data show CDR1 as LNHNV and CDR2 as YYDKDF (reference sequence). This CDR3 is CATSKGTDKNTEAFF. CDR3 sequence (DNA): TGTGCCACCAGCAAAGGGACAGACAAGAACACTGAAGCTTTCTTT.

This clone came up a few times. The chain employs TRBV2 and TRBJ2-7; no reliable D call. CDR1 is SNHLY and CDR2 is FYNNEI in the germline V gene. This CDR3 region has 13 residues. The V gene lost 2 bases and the J gene lost 0 bases, with 5 bases spanning the gap. The CDR3 nucleotides read TGTGCCAGCAGTGAAAACGGCTCCTACGAGCAGTACTTC. Amino acid sequence: CASSENGSYEQYF.

The chain has TRBV28 and TRBJ1-2; D remains unclear. CDR3 length: 12 residues. CDR1 and CDR2 (germline): MDHEN, SYDVKM. The ends were cut back, 6 bases at V and 8 bases at J, with 13 bases in the middle. The CDR3: CASSVRGRGYTF. CDR3 nucleotide sequence: TGTGCCAGCAGCGTTAGAGGGCGAGGCTACACCTTC.

This clone was recorded only once. V and J are TRBV18 and TRBJ2-7, with no clear D. CDR3 length: 13 amino acids. The V and J ends lost 3 bases and 5 bases respectively, with 11 bases between them. The V gene's germline CDR1 is KGHSH and CDR2 LQKENI. In nucleotides, the CDR3 is TGTGCCAGCTCACCCCCCGCTCGGGACGAGCAGTACTTC. This codes for CASSPPARDEQYF. The full variable domain, in which reference TRBV18 and TRBJ2-7 provide the parts outside the CDR3, is NAGVMQNPRHLVRRRGQEARLRCSPMKGHSHVYWYRQLPEEGLKFMVYLQKENIIDESGMPKERFSAEFPKEGPSILRIQQVVRGDSAAYFCASSPPARDEQYFGPGTRLTVT.

The chain links TRBV27 to TRBJ2-5, with D perhaps assigned TRBD1 or TRBD2 (5 bases each). The CDR3 extends over 15 amino acids. From germline, CDR1 is MNHEY and CDR2 SMNVEV (reference sequence). Trimming left V 2 bases short and J 0 bases short, with 10 bases between. The CDR3 bases are TGTGCCAGCAGTTTAAGGGACGGTCACCAAGAGACCCAGTACTTC. As protein: CASSLRDGHQETQYF.

This chain connects TRBV6-5 to TRBJ1-6; unclear D gene. This CDR3 is 10 amino acids long. In germline, CDR1 is MNHEY, CDR2 SVGAGI. The V end was cut by 8 bases, the J end by 14 bases, with 10 bases between. The CDR3 loop reads CASLATTLHF. The CDR3 coding sequence is TGTGCCAGCCTTGCAACGACCCTCCACTTT.

The chain uses TRBV28 and TRBJ2-7; 8 bases match TRBD1. Germline V gene lookup returns CDR1 MDHEN and CDR2 SYDVKM. CDR3 size: 16 residues. V shed 6 bases and J 2 bases; nucleotides not matched to a gene: 12. CDR3 nucleotides: TGTGCCAGCAGATCCCTACAGGGGGTAAGCCCCTACGAGCAGTACTTC. It is translated as CASRSLQGVSPYEQYF.

Turning to this clone: Different DNA sequences within this sample yield the same CDR3. The CDR3: CASSFSKSSYNSPLHF. CDR3 sequence (DNA): TGTGCCAGCAGCTTTTCCAAAAGCTCCTATAATTCACCCCTCCACTTT. This chain connects TRBV7-9 to TRBJ1-6; D not certain. There are 16 residues in the CDR3. V lost 3 bases to trimming and J lost 0 bases, with 9 bases between them. The germline V gene encodes CDR1 SEHNR and CDR2 FQNEAQ (reference sequence).

The chain uses TRBV16 and TRBJ2-3; perhaps TRBD2 as D (5 bases). Trimming cost V 4 bases and J 2 bases, with 10 bases left between them. CDR3 length: 14 amino acids. Looked up from germline, CDR1 is KGHSY and CDR2 is FQNENV. CDR3 coding DNA: TGTGCCAGCAGCCGAGCGGATCCCACAGATACGCAGTATTTT. Its protein is CASSRADPTDTQYF.

The count of this clone is one. The chain couples TRBV3-1 (or the pseudogene TRBV3-2) to TRBJ2-1, with 12 bases aligning to TRBD2. The CDR3 runs to 15 residues. In germline, CDR1 is LGHDT, CDR2 YNNKEL (reference sequence). The J segment lost 7 bases and the V segment lost 3 bases, leaving 4 bases of the junction unmatched. The CDR3 sequence is CASSHPTSGSNEQFF. CDR3 nucleotides: TGTGCCAGCAGCCACCCGACTAGCGGGAGTAATGAGCAGTTCTTC.

J is TRBJ1-2 and V is TRBV6-6; D gene ambiguous. Germline V gene sequence: CDR1 MNHNY, CDR2 SVGAGI (reference sequence). This CDR3 has 14 amino acids. V lost 5 bases and J 6 bases, leaving 16 bases between the germline ends. CDR3 nucleotide sequence: TGTGCCAGCAGTAAAACTCCCGCGAGGGATGGCTACACCTTC. It yields the protein CASSKTPARDGYTF.